A single sample gave rise to the 10 T cell receptor beta chains below, sequenced in a study of glioma-infiltrating T cells after dendritic cell vaccination. Time point described: after dendritic cell vaccination, including at tumor progression/relapse. Clones were sequenced by immunoSEQ multiplex PCR, and TCRdb holds only the in-frame ones, with some missing. The sample yields about 46,000 clones, around nine tenths seen once. The source was blood, collected after dendritic cell vaccination. Receptors originate from a human donor with glioblastoma.

The rearrangement joins TRBV27 to TRBJ2-1; D gene uncertain. V was pared by 4 bases and J by 0 bases, with 4 bases between. Germline-derived CDR1 and CDR2 are MNHEY and SMNVEV (reference sequence). CDR3 length: 13 residues. As DNA, the CDR3 is TGTGCCAGCAGTTACAACTCCTACAATGAGCAGTTCTTC. This codes for CASSYNSYNEQFF.

The V gene is TRBV28, the J gene TRBJ1-2; TRBD1 is a possible D gene (5 bases). The CDR3 totals 13 residues. The germline V and J ends were trimmed by 3 bases and 8 bases, with 13 bases remaining between them. Germline V gives CDR1 MDHEN, CDR2 SYDVKM. In DNA, the CDR3 is TGTGCCAGCAGTTTGGGGGGGGTAGGGGGCTACACCTTC. Translation: CASSLGGVGGYTF.

J is TRBJ2-5 and V is TRBV30; 7 nucleotides match TRBD1. This CDR3 region has 17 residues. Trimming at V came to 0 bases and at J to 5 bases, leaving 15 bases not matched to a gene. The germline V gene has CDR1 GTSNPN and CDR2 SVGIG (reference sequence). CDR3 nucleotide sequence: TGTGCCTGGAGTGTACCGATAGGGACAGCAGTACAGGAGACCCAGTACTTC. Translating it yields CAWSVPIGTAVQETQYF.

This chain connects TRBV5-5 to TRBJ1-1, with D possibly matching TRBD1 (6 bases). The CDR3 spans 14 residues. Trimming took 3 bases from V and 0 from J, leaving 9 bases between them. Germline values: CDR1 SGHKS, CDR2 YYEKEE (reference sequence). The CDR3, as DNA: TGTGCCAGCAGCTACGGGACACTGAACACTGAAGCTTTCTTT. Its protein product is CASSYGTLNTEAFF. The full variable domain, completed using reference TRBV5-5 and TRBJ1-1, is DAGVTQSPTHLIKTRGQQVTLRCSPISGHKSVSWYQQVLGQGPQFIFQYYEKEERGRGNFPDRFSARQFPNYSSELNVNALLLGDSALYLCASSYGTLNTEAFFGQGTRLTVV.

The J gene is TRBJ2-7, the V gene TRBV27, with 7 bases aligning to TRBD2. Trimming at V came to 2 bases and at J to 6 bases, leaving 4 bases not matched to a gene. The CDR3 is made up of 13 amino acids. CDR1 and CDR2 from the germline V gene are MNHEY and SMNVEV (reference sequence). CDR3 in amino acids: CASSLLSGGEQYF. The CDR3 coding sequence is TGTGCCAGCAGTTTACTATCGGGGGGCGAGCAGTACTTC.

V and J are TRBV6-1 and TRBJ2-7; D uncertain. Germline V gene lookup returns CDR1 MNHNS and CDR2 SASEGT. Trimming shortened V by 7 bases and J by 2 bases, and 6 bases separated the two germline ends. The CDR3 loop spans 11 amino acids. The CDR3 region is CASTLTYEQYF. CDR3 sequence (DNA): TGTGCCAGCACCTTAACCTACGAGCAGTACTTC.

The chain carries TRBV7-9 and TRBJ1-1; D might be TRBD1 (5 bases). V was clipped by 3 bases and J by 8 bases, with 13 bases between them. This CDR3 is 13 amino acids long. Germline CDR1 is SEHNR and CDR2 is FQNEAQ (reference sequence). The CDR3 sequence is CASSLGPGLEAFF. The CDR3, as DNA: TGTGCCAGCAGCTTGGGTCCGGGACTAGAAGCTTTCTTT. Using reference TRBV7-9 and TRBJ1-1 for the parts outside the CDR3, the full variable domain is DTGVSQNPRHKITKRGQNVTFRCDPISEHNRLYWYRQTLGQGPEFLTYFQNEAQLEKSRLLSDRFSAERPKGSFSTLEIQRTEQGDSAMYLCASSLGPGLEAFFGQGTRLTVV.

V gene TRBV5-1 combines with J gene TRBJ2-7; 9 nucleotides line up with TRBD2. V shed 2 bases and J 3 bases; nucleotides not matched to a gene: 3. The CDR3 is made up of 14 amino acids. Germline V gene sequence: CDR1 SGHRS, CDR2 YFSETQ. DNA of the CDR3: TGCGCCAGCAGCTTTAATAGCGGGAGCTACGAGCAGTACTTC. Its translation: CASSFNSGSYEQYF.

V is TRBV10-3 and J is TRBJ2-7, with D possibly being TRBD1 (5 bases). This CDR3 comprises 13 residues. The V gene lost 6 bases and the J gene lost 3 bases, with 12 bases spanning the gap. Germline V gene data show CDR1 as ENHRY and CDR2 as SYGVKD. CDR3 protein: CAIRGGQIYEQYF. In nucleotides, the CDR3 is TGTGCCATCAGGGGTGGACAAATCTACGAGCAGTACTTC.

This rearrangement joins TRBV5-1 to TRBJ1-4; TRBD1 is a possible D gene (6 bases). Trimming shortened V by 0 bases and J by 3 bases, and 9 bases separated the two germline ends. This CDR3 has 15 amino acids. CDR1 is SGHRS and CDR2 is YFSETQ in the germline V gene. The CDR3 nucleotides are TGCGCCAGCAGCTTGGACGGGACACCTAATGAAAAACTGTTTTTT. It yields the protein CASSLDGTPNEKLFF. The full variable domain, with the rest looked up from reference TRBV5-1 and TRBJ1-4, is KAGVTQTPRYLIKTRGQQVTLSCSPISGHRSVSWYQQTPGQGLQFLFEYFSETQRNKGNFPGRFSGRQFSNSRSEMNVSTLELGDSALYLCASSLDGTPNEKLFFGSGTQLSVL.